The 20 T cell receptor beta chains presented below share a single source sample, sequenced in a study of spatial heterogeneity in lung cancer. Each CDR3 protein gets one entry after TCRdb re-called the 5' RACE reads with MiXCR. The table lists tens of thousands of distinct CDR3 sequences, approximately 7.5% of them singletons. Sample time point: sample taken at primary tumor resection. Whole RNA, which was extracted from tumor, nontumor lung tissue or frozen PBMC, was sequenced without any cell sorting. This specimen consisted of PBMCs, obtained at surgery. All receptors derive from a male donor with early-stage non-small cell lung cancer.

The sample holds many counts of this clonotype. The chain links TRBV14 to TRBJ1-1; unclear D gene. V was pared by 5 bases and J by 1 base, with 8 bases between. CDR3 size: 13 residues. CDR1 and CDR2 (germline): SGHDN, FVKESK. CDR3 bases: TGTGCCAGCAGCTCTCAAACGAACACTGAAGCTTTCTTT. Its translation: CASSSQTNTEAFF.

This clonotype has only a few counts. Written as DNA, the CDR3 is TGTGCCAGCTCACTGACCCTCTCTGGGGCCAACGTCCTGACTTTC. Protein sequence: CASSLTLSGANVLTF. The chain carries TRBV18 and TRBJ2-6; unclear D gene. Deletions cut 4 bases from V and 0 bases from J, with 7 bases between. Germline-derived CDR1 and CDR2 are KGHSH and LQKENI. CDR3 length equals 15 residues.

The rearrangement joins TRBV7-2 to TRBJ2-1, with 8 bases identical to TRBD2. CDR3 length: 18 amino acids. J was trimmed by 0 bases and V by 0 bases; bases with no gene match: 7. Germline values: CDR1 SGHTA, CDR2 FQGNSA. The CDR3 loop reads CASSLARAGGVSYNEQFF. CDR3 DNA: TGTGCCAGCAGCTTAGCGAGGGCGGGGGGCGTCTCCTACAATGAGCAGTTCTTC.

This clonotype was seen more than once but under ten times. The rearrangement links TRBV2 to TRBJ2-5; 13 bases map to TRBD2. The junction had 9 bases not matched to a gene; V was cut back by 6 bases and J by 5 bases. Germline lookup yields CDR1 SNHLY and CDR2 FYNNEI. The length of the CDR3 is 16 residues. The CDR3 here is CASRSTSGGLRETQYF. In DNA form, the CDR3 reads TGTGCCAGCAGGTCGACTAGCGGGGGGCTAAGGGAGACCCAGTACTTC. The full variable domain, rest sourced from reference TRBV2 and TRBJ2-5, is EPEVTQTPSHQVTQMGQEVILRCVPISNHLYFYWYRQILGQKVEFLVSFYNNEISEKSEIFDDQFSVERPDGSNFTLKIRSTKLEDSAMYFCASRSTSGGLRETQYFGPGTRLLVL.

V is TRBV15 and J is TRBJ1-1, with 10 bases identical to TRBD1. The V gene's germline CDR1 is LNHNV and CDR2 YYDKDF (reference sequence). V was clipped by 0 bases and J by 6 bases; unmatched bases: 1. The CDR3 sequence is 14 residues long. CDR3 sequence: CATSRDGTGAEAFF. The CDR3 DNA is TGTGCCACCAGCAGAGATGGGACAGGGGCTGAAGCTTTCTTT. Full variable domain (missing parts from reference TRBV15 and TRBJ1-1): DAMVIQNPRYQVTQFGKPVTLSCSQTLNHNVMYWYQQKSSQAPKLLFHYYDKDFNNEADTPDNFQSRRPNTSFCFLDIRSPGLGDTAMYLCATSRDGTGAEAFFGQGTRLTVV.

This clonotype was detected many times. This CDR3 is CASRPETGWDEKLFF. CDR3 nucleotides: TGTGCCAGCAGACCTGAGACAGGGTGGGATGAAAAACTGTTTTTT. This sequence joins TRBV6-6 and TRBJ1-4; 7 nucleotides line up with TRBD1. The germline gives CDR1 MNHNY, CDR2 SVGAGI (reference sequence). With 6 bases clipped from V and 6 bases from J, the junction kept 10 bases outside the gene matches. The length of the CDR3 is 15 residues.

The rearrangement joins TRBV27 to TRBJ1-2; D unclear. CDR3 length equals 13 residues. V was trimmed by 1 base and J by 4 bases, leaving 7 bases between them. Germline loops: CDR1 MNHEY, CDR2 SMNVEV (reference sequence). This CDR3 reads CASSLFGPYGYTF. The CDR3 DNA follows: TGTGCCAGCAGTTTATTTGGGCCCTATGGCTACACCTTC.

The chain employs TRBV28 and TRBJ2-2; weak D call: TRBD1 (6 bases). Germline-derived CDR1 and CDR2 are MDHEN and SYDVKM. The CDR3 covers 15 residues. V lost 6 bases to trimming and J lost 4 bases, with 15 bases between them. The CDR3 DNA reads as TGTGCCAGCAGCCCCGTCCGGGACACCACCGGGGAGCTGTTTTTT. Amino acids: CASSPVRDTTGELFF.

This clonotype was detected many times. The chain joins TRBV9 to TRBJ1-6; 7 bases match TRBD1. This CDR3 comprises 15 residues. Trimming cost V 4 bases and J 10 bases; bases outside gene matches: 11. CDR1 and CDR2 (germline): SGDLS, YYNGEE. The CDR3 region has the DNA TGTGCCAGCAGCAGTGGGGGACAGTTATTGTCACCCCTCCACTTT. This gives the protein CASSSGGQLLSPLHF.

V usage is TRBV18 and J usage is TRBJ2-5; no reliable D call. V lost 3 bases to trimming and J lost 3 bases, with 5 bases between them. Germline V gene lookup returns CDR1 KGHSH and CDR2 LQKENI. This CDR3 is built from 12 residues. CDR3 residues: CASSPPKETQYF. The CDR3 region has the DNA TGTGCCAGCTCACCCCCGAAAGAGACCCAGTACTTC.

The chain is built from TRBV18 and TRBJ1-6, with a possible D match to TRBD1 (5 bases). The CDR3 contains 14 residues. The V and J ends lost 3 bases and 9 bases respectively, with 12 bases between them. Germline V gene lookup returns CDR1 KGHSH and CDR2 LQKENI. DNA of the CDR3: TGTGCCAGCTCACCTCAAGGGGTCGGTTCACCCCTCCACTTT. Amino acids: CASSPQGVGSPLHF.

This clonotype was recorded at least ten times. The chain uses TRBV9 and TRBJ2-7; 7 positions match TRBD2. This CDR3 has 17 residues. In germline, CDR1 is SGDLS, CDR2 YYNGEE. V trimming: 4 bases; J trimming: 3 bases; junction bases outside the gene matches: 16. CDR3 nucleotides: TGTGCCAGCAGCCCTAGAATGTGGGGGACTACCCACTACGAGCAGTACTTC. Its translation: CASSPRMWGTTHYEQYF.

Ten or more counts support this clonotype. The V and J genes are TRBV20-1 and TRBJ2-7; D is perhaps TRBD2 (6 bases). CDR1 DFQATT and CDR2 SNEGSKA come from the germline V gene (reference sequence). The CDR3 contains 12 residues. Trimming shortened V by 3 bases and J by 5 bases, and 11 bases separated the two germline ends. CDR3 protein: CSASGSSHEQYV. The DNA of the CDR3 is TGCAGTGCTAGCGGGAGCTCTCACGAGCAGTACGTC.

This clonotype was counted ten times or more. The chain uses TRBV28 and TRBJ1-5; 8 nucleotides match TRBD1. This CDR3 spans 17 amino acids. Germline V gene lookup returns CDR1 MDHEN and CDR2 SYDVKM. V was clipped by 5 bases and J by 3 bases; unmatched bases: 12. The CDR3 nucleotides are TGTGCCAGCAGTCCCACGACAGGGGTCAGCTCCAATCAGCCCCAGCATTTT. It is translated as CASSPTTGVSSNQPQHF.

Of note for this clonotype: The junction departs from germline at one end; a sequencing error may be responsible. The CDR3 region has the DNA TGTGCTAGCAGTTCGACCCCAGTACCTACAGATACGCAGTATTTT. Translation: CASSSTPVPTDTQYF. The chain couples TRBV7-7 to TRBJ2-3, with unresolved D. The CDR3 has 15 residues. The germline CDR1 and CDR2 sequences are SSHAT and FNYEAQ (reference sequence).

This clonotype was counted between two and nine times. This chain uses TRBV6-1 with TRBJ1-1; D not certain. With 7 bases removed from V and 4 bases from J, the gap between germline ends came to 16 bases. CDR3 length: 14 residues. Germline CDR1 is MNHNS and CDR2 is SASEGT. The chain's CDR3 is CASKFQEDGTEAFF. The CDR3, as DNA: TGTGCCAGCAAATTTCAGGAGGACGGCACTGAAGCTTTCTTT.

This clonotype was seen many times. The chain combines TRBV2 with TRBJ2-7, with D unclear. Trimming stripped 8 bases from V and 3 bases from J, with 14 bases between. CDR3 length: 13 residues. Germline assignment: CDR1 SNHLY and CDR2 FYNNEI. CDR3 region: CASGPLTDYEQYF. The CDR3 DNA reads TGTGCCAGCGGACCGCTAACAGACTACGAGCAGTACTTC.

This chain connects TRBV19 to TRBJ2-5; the D gene is possibly TRBD1 (6 bases). V lost 5 bases, J lost 5 bases, and 18 bases lay in between. Germline lookup yields CDR1 LNHDA and CDR2 SQIVND (reference sequence). This CDR3 spans 15 amino acids. CDR3 in DNA: TGTGCCAGTAGTGCCGCTCTCAGGGACACGGAGACCCAGTACTTC. Translating gives CASSAALRDTETQYF.

The chain links TRBV20-1 to TRBJ1-6, with D possibly matching TRBD1 (6 bases). The V end was cut by 3 bases, the J end by 7 bases, with 13 bases between. The germline V gene encodes CDR1 DFQATT and CDR2 SNEGSKA (reference sequence). This CDR3 is 14 amino acids long. CDR3 sequence reads: CSASSSGVNSPLHF. The CDR3 nucleotides are TGCAGTGCTAGTAGCTCAGGGGTCAATTCACCCCTCCACTTT.

A remark on this clonotype: A much larger clone lies one base from this, so it may be a read error. J is TRBJ2-1 and V is TRBV30, with 10 nucleotides matching TRBD1. Per germline, CDR1 GTSNPN and CDR2 SVGIG (reference sequence). The CDR3 covers 14 residues. In nucleotides, the CDR3 is TGTGTCTGGAGGGACAGGGGTTCCTACAATGAGCAGTTCTTC. Protein: CVWRDRGSYNEQFF.